This T cell receptor (beta chain) was sequenced for a study of T cell clonotyping in hematopoietic cell transplantation. Trimming removed 0 bases from V and 0 bases from J, with 21 bases in between. This CDR3 region has 21 residues. Germline lookup yields CDR1 LGHNA and CDR2 YSLEER. Sample time point: recipient sample about 28 days before transplant, after cytoreduction. Samples: about 28 days before transplant, then days 30, 100 and 180 after. TCRdb's table, derived via immunoSEQ multiplex PCR, lists solely in-frame clones and lacks some. The sample yields roughly 30,000 clones, 82% seen once. For this clone: Its antigen is unidentified.

General observations from the study: After transplant, recipient diversity fell while pathologically expanded clonotypes grew through day 180. Few recipient clonotypes overlapped donors; over 97% were de novo at given depth. Broader posttransplant TCR repertoire diversity was predicted by graft donor and pretransplant recipient Inverse Simpson Index values.

The V call is TRBV4-3, the J call TRBJ2-6; TRBD1 might be the D (6 bases). The receptor comes from a man aged 35-49 years with acute myeloid leukemia. Some clones in this sample may be carry-over from other donors' samples. Sequences were derived from peripheral blood mononuclear cells, sampled before stem cell transplant. The CDR3 spells CASSQDYGVDSLFSGANVLTF. The CDR3 region has the DNA TGCGCCAGCAGCCAAGACTACGGAGTGGACAGCCTCTTCTCTGGGGCCAACGTCCTGACTTTC.